Detailed here is one T cell receptor beta chain. This record belongs to a study of blood T cell repertoires in COVID-19. Trimming left V 5 bases short and J 6 bases short, with 10 bases between. From germline, CDR1 is SGHTA and CDR2 FQGNSA. The CDR3 is made up of 13 amino acids. Per the original data handling: Estimated nucleated cell counts came from reference gene primer amplification. This table comes from immunoSEQ multiplex PCR, and its TCRdb copy is limited to in-frame clones, with some not included. The V and J calls and clone size come from that table; D and trimming were worked out from the DNA. The repertoire includes some 100,000 clones, over 75% of them detected once, and more than 20% sits in the top ten.

The clonotype comes from a man older than 75 with active or convalescent COVID-19. What was sequenced was peripheral blood. This rearrangement joins TRBV7-2 to TRBJ1-4; D is possibly TRBD1 (6 bases). The CDR3 loop reads CASSQGTYEKLFF. CDR3 nucleotide sequence: TGTGCCAGCAGCCAGGGGACGTATGAAAAACTGTTTTTT.